The 29 T cell receptor beta chains reported below all come from one sample, sequenced in a study of T cell clonality in common variable immunodeficiency. The assay was immunoSEQ multiplex PCR, and TCRdb's table has in-frame clones only and misses some. Altogether approximately 40,000 clones were found in the sample, and no singletons occur. The sample taken for sequencing was peripheral blood mononuclear cells. The receptors were gathered from a person between 18 and 75 years old in good health.

This clone was counted many times. From the germline J gene comes the end of the CDR3, since the read stops 3 residues before it. The chain uses TRBV12-3 or TRBV12-4 and TRBJ2-3; 10 bases map to TRBD2. This CDR3 has 16 residues. V dropped 4 bases and J dropped 2; count of bases not matched to a gene: 6. The sequenced CDR3 bases are TGTGCCAGCAGTTCCTGGACTAGCGGCGACACAGATACG. It translates to CASSSWTSGDTDT. The whole CDR3 protein is CASSSWTSGDTDTQYF.

This clone has ten or more counts. The CDR3 end is not reached by the read, which stops 3 residues before it; the germline J gene fills it in. The V gene is TRBV7-2, the J gene TRBJ1-5; 7 bases agree with TRBD1. This CDR3 comprises 15 residues. Looked up from germline, CDR1 is SGHTA and CDR2 is FQGNSA. The ends lost 2 bases at V and 4 bases at J; junction bases unmatched: 5. CDR3 loop: CASSLRGGNNQPQHF. The sequenced part of the CDR3 DNA is TGTGCCAGCAGCTTAAGAGGGGGCAATAATCAGCCC.

This clone was detected many times. Incomplete CDR3 DNA: TGTGCCAGCAGCTCAGCGGGAATGGAAGATACG. The encoded protein is CASSSAGMEDT. From start to end, the CDR3 is CASSSAGMEDTQYF. The V and J genes are TRBV7-3 and TRBJ2-3, with TRBD2 matching over 7 bases. The read finishes 3 residues shy of the CDR3 end, and the germline J gene is used to complete it. The length of the CDR3 is 14 residues. Germline V gives CDR1 SGHTA, CDR2 FQGTGA. The V gene end was trimmed by 4 bases and the J gene end by 5 bases; junction bases not matched to a gene: 6.

This clone was observed at least ten times. The read falls 3 residues short of the CDR3 end, and the missing part is taken from the germline J gene. J is TRBJ2-5 and V is TRBV7-6, with D tentatively TRBD2 (5 bases). The CDR3 totals 15 residues. V dropped 4 bases and J dropped 5 bases, with 17 bases sitting between them. Germline CDR1 SGHVS, CDR2 FNYEAQ. CDR3 protein: CASSYQPGFGETQYF. The CDR3 DNA, read in part, is TGTGCCAGCAGCTATCAGCCGGGGTTCGGGGAGACC.

This clone was detected many times. The read halts 3 residues ahead of the CDR3 end, with the missing end drawn from the germline J gene. The chain carries TRBV18 and TRBJ2-5; 14 nucleotides agree with TRBD2. The germline V gene has CDR1 KGHSH and CDR2 LQKENI. J gave up 5 bases and V 3 bases, and 5 bases lay outside the gene matches. This CDR3 is 16 amino acids long. The CDR3 loop is CASSPSGLAGEETQYF. The covered CDR3 bases are TGTGCCAGCTCACCTTCGGGACTAGCGGGAGAGGAGACC. Filled out from reference TRBV18 and TRBJ2-5, the complete variable domain reads NAGVMQNPRHLVRRRGQEARLRCSPMKGHSHVYWYRQLPEEGLKFMVYLQKENIIDESGMPKERFSAEFPKEGPSILRIQQVVRGDSAAYFCASSPSGLAGEETQYFGPGTRLLVL.

This clone was recorded at least ten times. The CDR3 is cut off 3 residues early in the read; its end comes from the germline J gene. The chain has TRBV28 and TRBJ1-5; 7 nucleotides match TRBD1. V gave up 7 bases and J gave up 6 bases; unmatched junction bases: 12. The CDR3 is 15 residues long. Germline V gene lookup returns CDR1 MDHEN and CDR2 SYDVKM. CDR3: CASILQGEGSQPQHF. The sequenced CDR3 bases are TGTGCCAGCATTCTCCAGGGGGAAGGAAGTCAGCCC. Based on the CDR3 plus reference TRBV28 and TRBJ1-5, the full variable domain is DVKVTQSSRYLVKRTGEKVFLECVQDMDHENMFWYRQDPGLGLRLIYFSYDVKMKEKGDIPEGYSVSREKKERFSLILESASTNQTSMYLCASILQGEGSQPQHFGDGTRLSIL.

This clone has at least ten counts. The read ends 3 residues before the CDR3 terminus; that terminus is restored from the germline J gene. The rearrangement joins TRBV6-1 to TRBJ2-7, with 8 bases lining up with TRBD2. With 4 bases clipped from V and 3 bases from J, the junction kept 5 bases outside the gene matches. The CDR3 length is 14 residues. Germline V gives CDR1 MNHNS, CDR2 SASEGT. This CDR3 is CASSVPGLVYEQYF. The sequenced CDR3 bases are TGTGCCAGCAGTGTCCCGGGACTAGTCTACGAG.

This clone was observed a few times. The read stops 3 residues short of the end of the CDR3; the missing end is completed from the germline J gene. The chain combines TRBV5-8 with TRBJ1-5, with 9 bases identical to TRBD1. V lost 7 bases and J lost 0; bases outside the gene matches: 5. The V gene's germline CDR1 is SGHTS and CDR2 YDEGEE. This CDR3 spans 15 amino acids. The DNA read from the CDR3 is TGTGCCAGCCGAACAGGGGGCCCTAGCAATCAGCCC. Amino acid sequence: CASRTGGPSNQP. The whole CDR3 protein reads CASRTGGPSNQPQHF.

This clone was seen repeatedly, ten times or more. Here the CDR3 reads CASTPVGGSNQPQHF. The covered CDR3 bases are TGTGCCAGTACTCCGGTTGGCGGTAGCAATCAGCCC. The chain links TRBV19 to TRBJ1-5; D remains ambiguous. The CDR3 end is not reached by the read, which stops 3 residues before it; the germline J gene fills it in. The CDR3 has 15 amino acids. From germline, CDR1 is LNHDA and CDR2 SQIVND (reference sequence). Trimming shortened V by 7 bases and J by 0 bases, and 13 bases separated the two germline ends. Drawing the rest from reference TRBV19 and TRBJ1-5, the complete variable domain is DGGITQSPKYLFRKEGQNVTLSCEQNLNHDAMYWYRQDPGQGLRLIYYSQIVNDFQKGDIAEGYSVSREKKESFPLTVTSAQKNPTAFYLCASTPVGGSNQPQHFGDGTRLSIL.

Only a few counts were recorded for this clone. The CDR3: CASSSKDSGDEKLFF. The CDR3 bases that were read are TGTGCCAGCAGCTCCAAAGACAGTGGCGATGAAAAG. The chain has TRBV7-3 and TRBJ2-2, with a weak D call TRBD1 (5 bases). Sequencing ends 3 residues short of the CDR3 end; the germline J gene provides the rest. The V gene's germline CDR1 is SGHTA and CDR2 FQGTGA. This CDR3 is 15 amino acids long.

The table lists this clone with many counts. With the read ending 3 residues before the CDR3 end, the germline J gene is used to fill in that end. The chain combines TRBV19 with TRBJ2-2; either TRBD1 or TRBD2 may fit D (5 bases each). The germline gives CDR1 LNHDA, CDR2 SQIVND (reference sequence). The CDR3 runs 17 residues. V gave up 6 bases and J gave up 2 bases, with 19 bases separating them. The CDR3 DNA, read in part, is TGTGCCAGTAGGAACCGTGGAGGACGGACAAACACCGGGGAG. Translated: CASRNRGGRTNTGE. The complete CDR3 reads CASRNRGGRTNTGELFF.

This clone has ten or more counts. Read sequence stops 3 residues before the CDR3 end, and the germline J gene provides the missing end. The genes are TRBV4-1 and TRBJ2-3; D perhaps matches TRBD2 (5 bases). Germline V gives CDR1 MGHRA, CDR2 YSYEKL. V lost 6 bases, J lost 0 bases, and 10 bases lay in between. This CDR3 is 14 amino acids long. The CDR3 spells CASRGIASTDTQYF. CDR3 DNA, as far as it was read: TGCGCCAGCAGAGGGATAGCGAGCACAGATACG.

This clone appeared many times. Read coverage stops 3 residues before the CDR3 terminus; the germline J gene supplies the remainder. This specimen includes other DNA sequences encoding the same CDR3. V and J are TRBV5-1 and TRBJ1-3; no reliable D call. This CDR3 is 14 amino acids long. Germline loops: CDR1 SGHRS, CDR2 YFSETQ. V dropped 4 bases and J dropped 4 bases, with 12 bases sitting between them. Partial CDR3 DNA: TGCGCCAGCAGCGGAGGAGACATCGGAAACACC. Encoded protein: CASSGGDIGNT. The whole CDR3 reads CASSGGDIGNTIYF.

This clone showed up many times. With the read ending 3 residues before the CDR3 end, the germline J gene is used to fill in that end. The chain couples TRBV6-1 to TRBJ1-6, with a weak D call TRBD1 (5 bases). With 3 bases removed from V and 7 bases from J, the gap between germline ends came to 10 bases. Germline loops: CDR1 MNHNS, CDR2 SASEGT. There are 14 residues in the CDR3. The CDR3 DNA, read in part, is TGTGCCAGCAGTGATCCGGAGGGGAATTCACCC. Translated, it gives CASSDPEGNSP. The entire CDR3 protein is CASSDPEGNSPLHF.

This clone was seen repeatedly, ten times or more. The CDR3 extends 3 residues past the end of the read, so its final part is completed from the germline J gene. The genes are TRBV11-2 and TRBJ2-5; D is possibly TRBD1 (6 bases). The length of the CDR3 is 13 residues. CDR1 SGHAT and CDR2 FQNNGV come from the germline V gene. The germline V and J ends were trimmed by 5 bases and 5 bases, with 12 bases remaining between them. The CDR3 reads CASSLGAGETQYF. The sequenced CDR3 bases are TGTGCCAGCAGCCTGGGGGCTGGGGAGACC.

Regarding this clone: The read is 3 residues too short to cover the CDR3 end, so that end is filled in from the germline J gene. The genes are TRBV11-2 and TRBJ2-7; 8 bases are shared with TRBD2. The CDR3 totals 12 residues. Germline values: CDR1 SGHAT, CDR2 FQNNGV. V dropped 5 bases and J dropped 5; count of bases not matched to a gene: 2. CDR3 DNA (partial): TGTGCCAGCAGCCGCGGGGGGAACGAG. Protein sequence: CASSRGGNE. In full, the CDR3 reads CASSRGGNEQYF. The complete variable domain, with remaining parts taken from reference TRBV11-2 and TRBJ2-7, reads EAGVAQSPRYKIIEKRQSVAFWCNPISGHATLYWYQQILGQGPKLLIQFQNNGVVDDSQLPKDRFSAERLKGVDSTLKIQPAKLEDSAVYLCASSRGGNEQYFGPGTRLTVT.

This clone was observed many times. The part of the CDR3 DNA that was read is TGTGCCTGGAGTACAGGGGAAGGGACTGAA. It encodes CAWSTGEGTE. The full-length CDR3 reads as CAWSTGEGTEAFF. The chain employs TRBV30 and TRBJ1-1, with 7 positions matching TRBD1. Read coverage stops 3 residues before the CDR3 terminus; the germline J gene supplies the remainder. The germline CDR1 and CDR2 sequences are GTSNPN and SVGIG (reference sequence). V was clipped by 2 bases and J by 5 bases; unmatched bases: 5. This CDR3 contains 13 residues.

This clone was picked up many times. The missing CDR3 end, 3 residues past where the read stops, is filled in from the germline J gene. V usage is TRBV5-6 and J usage is TRBJ2-2; 7 bases line up with TRBD1. Germline V gene data show CDR1 as SGHDT and CDR2 as YYEEEE. The ends lost 6 bases at V and 5 bases at J; junction bases unmatched: 4. The CDR3 contains 13 residues. The CDR3 is CASMGQRTGELFF. The DNA read from the CDR3 is TGTGCCAGCATGGGACAGAGAACCGGGGAG.

Many counts were recorded for this clone. Read data end 3 residues before the CDR3 end; the end is taken from the germline J gene. J is TRBJ2-7 and V is TRBV18; possibly TRBD2 for D (6 bases). The ends were cut back, 2 bases at V and 0 bases at J, with 14 bases in the middle. Germline lookup yields CDR1 KGHSH and CDR2 LQKENI. The CDR3 covers 16 residues. The CDR3 DNA, read in part, is TGTGCCAGCTCACCAATGCTTGGACTACGCTCCTACGAG. It translates to CASSPMLGLRSYE. The CDR3 reads in full as CASSPMLGLRSYEQYF.

Points on this clone: From the germline J gene comes the end of the CDR3, since the read stops 3 residues before it. The V gene is TRBV18, the J gene TRBJ1-2; possible D gene TRBD1, 5 bases. Germline assignment: CDR1 KGHSH and CDR2 LQKENI. This CDR3 spans 16 amino acids. CDR3: CASSPGSGRGNYDYTF. The covered CDR3 bases are TGTGCCAGCTCACCGGGTAGCGGGAGGGGAAACTACGAC.

CDR3 protein: CASRALITNEKLFF. CDR3 DNA (partial): TGTGCCAGCAGGGCGCTCATAACTAATGAAAAG. The J gene is TRBJ2-2, the V gene TRBV2, with D hard to call. The CDR3 is cut off 3 residues early in the read; its end comes from the germline J gene. The length of the CDR3 is 14 residues. The germline V gene has CDR1 SNHLY and CDR2 FYNNEI.

This clone was detected ten times or more. The read terminates 3 residues before the CDR3 end, so the remaining end is supplied by the germline J gene. This rearrangement joins TRBV5-1 to TRBJ2-3; TRBD1 matches at 10 bases. Germline CDR1 is SGHRS and CDR2 is YFSETQ. This CDR3 has 14 residues. The CDR3 reads CASSETGGNQPQYF. The CDR3 bases that were read are TGCGCCAGCAGCGAGACAGGGGGCAATCAGCCG.

There are many counts of this clone. Partial CDR3 DNA: TGTGCCAGTAGTTACAGGGATGAGGGGTACGAG. It specifies CASSYRDEGYE. The entire CDR3 protein reads CASSYRDEGYEQYF. The V gene is TRBV19, the J gene TRBJ2-7, with D maybe TRBD1 (6 bases). The read falls 3 residues short of the CDR3 end, and the missing part is taken from the germline J gene. The CDR3 extends over 14 amino acids. V lost 5 bases to trimming and J lost 4 bases, with 15 bases between them. Per the germline V gene, CDR1 is LNHDA and CDR2 is SQIVND (reference sequence).

As regards this clone: Possible read error: a much larger clone is one base away. The read comes to an end 3 residues before the CDR3 does, leaving the germline J gene to fill in the end. The chain is built from TRBV18 and TRBJ2-2; maybe TRBD2 (5 bases). This CDR3 spans 18 amino acids. Germline V gene sequence: CDR1 KGHSH, CDR2 LQKENI. The DNA read from the CDR3 is TGTGCCAGCTCACCCAACTCCTTGCCACAGATAGCGTCTGAAAAG. Amino acid sequence: CASSPNSLPQIASEK. The whole CDR3 region reads CASSPNSLPQIASEKLFF.

With regard to this clone: The CDR3 end lies 3 residues beyond the end of the read and is filled in from the germline J gene. The rearrangement uses TRBV20-1 and TRBJ2-1; D unclear. This CDR3 is 14 amino acids long. Germline V gene lookup returns CDR1 DFQATT and CDR2 SNEGSKA (reference sequence). V gave up 5 bases and J gave up 3 bases, with 14 bases separating them. The sequenced part of the CDR3 DNA is TGCAGTGCTCGCGTCCCGACAAGCTACAATGAG. Amino acids: CSARVPTSYNE. In full, the CDR3 reads CSARVPTSYNEQFF.

This clone was observed many times. The read is 3 residues too short to cover the CDR3 end, so that end is filled in from the germline J gene. The J gene is TRBJ2-2, the V gene TRBV7-6; no clear D gene. V lost 1 base to trimming and J lost 0 bases, with 9 bases between them. The germline V gene has CDR1 SGHVS and CDR2 FNYEAQ. There are 16 residues in the CDR3. The CDR3 bases that were read are TGTGCCAGCAGCTTAGTAGCTGGCGCGAACACCGGGGAG. Translating gives CASSLVAGANTGE. The CDR3 as a whole reads CASSLVAGANTGELFF.

This clone has at least ten counts. The covered CDR3 bases are TGCGCCAGCAGCCAAGAGAGACTAGCGGGAGGGGGTTACAATGAG. Its protein product is CASSQERLAGGGYNE. In full, the CDR3 reads CASSQERLAGGGYNEQFF. The V and J genes are TRBV4-1 and TRBJ2-1; 14 positions match TRBD2. The CDR3 goes on 3 residues after the read ends, and that part is filled in from the germline J gene. J was trimmed by 4 bases and V by 0 bases; bases with no gene match: 5. Germline loops: CDR1 MGHRA, CDR2 YSYEKL. The CDR3 is 18 residues long.

At least ten counts were recorded for this clone. With the read ending 3 residues before the CDR3 end, the germline J gene is used to fill in that end. The J gene is TRBJ2-1, the V gene TRBV5-1; tentatively, D is TRBD2 (5 bases). Germline CDR1 reads SGHRS; CDR2 reads YFSETQ. The CDR3 has 16 residues. V shed 4 bases and J shed 4 bases, with 18 bases lying between them. CDR3 in amino acids: CASSPLGGSEYNEQFF. Partial CDR3 DNA: TGCGCCAGCAGCCCTCTCGGTGGTAGCGAGTACAATGAG.

At least ten counts were recorded for this clone. The read ends 3 residues before the CDR3 terminus; that terminus is restored from the germline J gene. This chain connects TRBV20-1 to TRBJ2-2; 10 positions match TRBD2. Germline assignment: CDR1 DFQATT and CDR2 SNEGSKA (reference sequence). There are 16 residues in the CDR3. V shed 0 bases and J 1 base; nucleotides not matched to a gene: 2. CDR3 amino acids: CSAREWTSGNTGELFF. The CDR3 bases that were read are TGCAGTGCTAGAGAATGGACTAGCGGGAACACCGGGGAG.